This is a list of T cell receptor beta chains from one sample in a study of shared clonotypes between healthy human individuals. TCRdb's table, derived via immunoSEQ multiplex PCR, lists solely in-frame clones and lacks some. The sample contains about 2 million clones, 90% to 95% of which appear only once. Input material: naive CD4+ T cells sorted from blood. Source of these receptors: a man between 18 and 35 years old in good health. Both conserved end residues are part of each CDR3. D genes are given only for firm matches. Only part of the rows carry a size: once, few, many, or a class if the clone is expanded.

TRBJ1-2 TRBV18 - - CASSPLADANYGYTF TGTGCCAGCTCACCACTGGCAGACGCTAACTATGGCTACACCTTC
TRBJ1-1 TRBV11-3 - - CASSSGAYTGTLAFF TGTGCCAGCAGCTCTGGAGCCTACACCGGGACGTTGGCTTTCTTT
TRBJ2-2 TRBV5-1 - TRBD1 CASSGDPTGVGTGELFF TGCGCCAGCAGCGGGGACCCGACAGGGGTCGGGACCGGGGAGCTGTTTTTT
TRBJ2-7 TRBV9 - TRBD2 CASSVGTSGSRPGSYEQYF TGTGCCAGCAGCGTAGGAACTAGCGGGAGCCGTCCCGGCTCCTACGAGCAGTACTTC
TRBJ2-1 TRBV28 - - CASSLVNEQFF TGTGCCAGCAGCCTAGTAAATGAGCAGTTCTTC
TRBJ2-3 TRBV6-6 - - CASSYSDGGTDTQYF TGTGCCAGCAGTTACTCCGACGGTGGCACAGATACGCAGTATTTT
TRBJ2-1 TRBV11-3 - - CASSLDGSSDEQFF TGTGCCAGCAGCTTAGATGGTAGCAGTGATGAGCAGTTCTTC
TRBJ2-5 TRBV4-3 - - CASSQDLRDTETQYF TGCGCCAGCAGCCAAGATCTAAGGGACACAGAGACCCAGTACTTC
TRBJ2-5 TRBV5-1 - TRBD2 CASSDPGLGETQYF TGCGCCAGCAGCGATCCGGGACTAGGAGAGACCCAGTACTTC
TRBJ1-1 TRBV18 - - CASSPLLGGTEAFF TGTGCCAGCTCACCACTCTTAGGGGGAACTGAAGCTTTCTTT
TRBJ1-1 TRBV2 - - CASSDSGTEAFF TGTGCCAGCAGTGATAGTGGTACTGAAGCTTTCTTT
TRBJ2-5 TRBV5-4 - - CASSLEQSQRETQYF TGTGCCAGCAGCTTGGAACAATCCCAACGAGAGACCCAGTACTTC
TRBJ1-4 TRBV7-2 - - CASSLDGSLREKLFF TGTGCCAGCAGCTTGGATGGTTCCCTGAGGGAAAAACTGTTTTTT
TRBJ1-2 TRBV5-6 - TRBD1 CASSFRDRGYGGYTF TGTGCCAGCAGCTTCCGTGACAGGGGGTACGGTGGCTACACCTTC
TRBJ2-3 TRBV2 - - CASSESGGEYF TGTGCCAGCAGTGAGTCAGGAGGGGAGTATTTT
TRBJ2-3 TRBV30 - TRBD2 CAWRVGGADTQYF TGTGCCTGGAGGGTGGGAGGGGCAGATACGCAGTATTTT
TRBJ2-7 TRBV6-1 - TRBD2 CASSPRGERYEQYF TGTGCCAGCAGCCCCCGGGGGGAGCGGTACGAGCAGTACTTC
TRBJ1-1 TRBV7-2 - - CASSSPGQNTEAFF TGTGCCAGCAGCTCCCCGGGCCAAAACACTGAAGCTTTCTTT
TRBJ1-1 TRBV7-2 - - CASSLGLGLNTEAFF TGTGCCAGCAGCTTAGGTCTGGGTTTGAACACTGAAGCTTTCTTT
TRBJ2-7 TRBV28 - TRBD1 CASRRNPGQGYEQYF TGTGCCAGCAGGCGTAACCCGGGACAGGGGTACGAGCAGTACTTC
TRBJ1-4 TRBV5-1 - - CASSLEDSQNEKLFF TGCGCCAGCAGCTTGGAGGACAGCCAAAATGAAAAACTGTTTTTT
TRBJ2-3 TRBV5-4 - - CASSFPLEPDEYF TGTGCCAGCAGCTTCCCCTTAGAACCCGACGAGTATTTT
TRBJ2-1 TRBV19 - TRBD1 CASRAGTANEQFF TGTGCCAGTAGGGCAGGGACAGCCAATGAGCAGTTCTTC
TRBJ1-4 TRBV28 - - CASSPPTWTENEKLFF TGTGCCAGCAGTCCGCCCACATGGACAGAGAATGAAAAACTGTTTTTT
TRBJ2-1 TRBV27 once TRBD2 CASSLISGSEQFF TGTGCCAGCAGTTTAATTAGCGGGAGTGAGCAGTTCTTC
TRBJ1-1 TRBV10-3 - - CAISSGGGKGVPEAFF TGTGCCATCAGTTCAGGAGGGGGAAAGGGAGTACCTGAAGCTTTCTTT
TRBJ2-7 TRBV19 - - CASSIEEGTYEQYF TGTGCCAGTAGTATAGAGGAGGGGACCTACGAGCAGTACTTC
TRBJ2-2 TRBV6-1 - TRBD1 CASSSGTGVTGELFF TGTGCCAGCAGTTCCGGGACAGGGGTCACCGGGGAGCTGTTTTTT
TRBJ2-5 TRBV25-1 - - CASSELSRAETQYF TGTGCCAGCAGTGAACTTTCCAGAGCGGAGACCCAGTACTTC
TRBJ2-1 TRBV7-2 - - CASSTGLYNEQFF TGTGCCAGCAGCACAGGACTCTACAATGAGCAGTTCTTC
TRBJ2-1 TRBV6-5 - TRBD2 CASSYSIQRGYNEQFF TGTGCCAGCAGTTACTCGATTCAGCGGGGTTACAATGAGCAGTTCTTC
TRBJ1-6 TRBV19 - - CASSNQGNSPLHF TGTGCCAGTAGTAATCAGGGTAATTCACCCCTCCACTTT
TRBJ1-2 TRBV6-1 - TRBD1 CASSETGGAGYGYTF TGTGCCAGCAGTGAAACAGGGGGCGCGGGCTATGGCTACACCTTC
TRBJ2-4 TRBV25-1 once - CASSESGTAKNIQYF TGTGCCAGCAGTGAATCCGGGACAGCCAAAAACATTCAGTACTTC
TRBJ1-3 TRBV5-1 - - CASSLELTASGNTIYF TGCGCCAGCAGCTTGGAACTAACAGCCTCTGGAAACACCATATATTTT
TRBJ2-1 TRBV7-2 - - CASSFSGSVPNEQFF TGTGCCAGCAGCTTTTCGGGGTCGGTACCCAATGAGCAGTTCTTC
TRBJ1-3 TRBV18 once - CASSTGQSLWDTIYF TGTGCCAGCTCAACCGGTCAGAGTCTGTGGGACACCATATATTTT
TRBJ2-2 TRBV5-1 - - CASTPVPGDAGELFF TGCGCCAGCACCCCGGTCCCAGGGGATGCCGGGGAGCTGTTTTTT
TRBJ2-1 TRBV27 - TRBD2 CASSSFSGKNNEQFF TGTGCCAGCAGCAGCTTCAGCGGGAAAAACAATGAGCAGTTCTTC
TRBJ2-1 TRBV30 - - CAWTQNLGGEQFF TGTGCCTGGACCCAAAATCTCGGGGGTGAGCAGTTCTTC
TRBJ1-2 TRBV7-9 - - CASSPDLVMGRYLGYTF TGTGCCAGCAGCCCTGATCTTGTTATGGGGCGCTATCTTGGCTACACCTTC
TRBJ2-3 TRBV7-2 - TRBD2 CASSFSSGSGHTQYF TGTGCCAGCAGTTTTAGTAGCGGGAGTGGTCATACGCAGTATTTT